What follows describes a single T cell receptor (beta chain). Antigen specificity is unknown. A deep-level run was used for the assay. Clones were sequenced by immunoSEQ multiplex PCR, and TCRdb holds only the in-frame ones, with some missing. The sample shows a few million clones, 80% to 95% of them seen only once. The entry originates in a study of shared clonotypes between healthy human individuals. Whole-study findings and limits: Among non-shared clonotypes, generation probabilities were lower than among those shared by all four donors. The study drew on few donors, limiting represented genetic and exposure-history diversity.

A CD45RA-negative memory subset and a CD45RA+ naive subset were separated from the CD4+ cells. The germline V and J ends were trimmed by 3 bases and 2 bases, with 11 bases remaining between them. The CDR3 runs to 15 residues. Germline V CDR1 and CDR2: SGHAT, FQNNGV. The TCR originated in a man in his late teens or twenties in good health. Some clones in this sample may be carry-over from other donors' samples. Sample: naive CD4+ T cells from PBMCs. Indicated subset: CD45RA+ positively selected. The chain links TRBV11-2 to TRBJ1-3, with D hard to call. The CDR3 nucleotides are TGTGCCAGCAGCTTTACCAAATTCACTGGAAACACCATATATTTT. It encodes CASSFTKFTGNTIYF.